Given below is one TCR beta chain in context. The antigen is unknown. This same CDR3 is encoded by further DNA sequences in the sample. The data were taken from a study of beta chain features in type 1 diabetes. Study-wide results and limits: Shortening of TCRB CDR3s, moderate but significant, appeared in all four CD4+ subsets of Type 1 diabetes patients.

Donors contributed one heparinised blood draw apiece, averaging about 120 mL. Staining for CD45RO/CCR7/CD25/CD127/CD95/CD27 allowed sorting of CD4+ naive, central memory, regulatory and stem cell-like memory cells. The germline gives CDR1 DFQATT, CDR2 SNEGSKA (reference sequence). CDR3 size: 11 residues. The germline V and J ends were trimmed by 6 bases and 1 base, with 7 bases remaining between them. Every isolated RNA sample was fully reverse transcribed, so sequencing captured expressed TCRB transcripts. Sequencing used immunoSEQ multiplex PCR; TCRdb keeps in-frame clones, though not all of them. The sample has a few hundred thousand clones, approximately 16% seen once.

The clonotype comes from a man younger than 35 with type 1 diabetes. Specimen: naive CD4+ T cells from blood. The V gene is TRBV20-1, the J gene TRBJ2-7; D remains unclear. The CDR3 sequence is CSASRSYEQYF. DNA of the CDR3: TGCAGTGCATCTCGTTCCTACGAGCAGTACTTC.